This T cell receptor (beta chain) appears in the sequencing data of a study of shared clonotypes between healthy human individuals. Study at large: Those who served as donors were a couple of women and three men between the ages of 18 and 49.

CDR3 length equals 15 residues. Germline loops: CDR1 LNHDA, CDR2 SQIVND (reference sequence). The V and J ends lost 5 bases and 2 bases respectively, with 12 bases between them. This clone was seen just once. Using immunoSEQ multiplex PCR, the repertoire was profiled, and TCRdb retains in-frame clones only, with some absent. Here the sample spans a few million clones, about nine tenths being singletons. This chain uses TRBV19 with TRBJ1-4; D is possibly TRBD1 (6 bases). The receptor was derived from a man aged 18 to 29 in good health. Some clones in this sample may be carry-over from other donors' samples. The sequencing sample was made of naive CD4+ T cells from PBMCs. The subset here: CD45RA+ positively selected. The CDR3 region is CASSSNRATNEKLFF. The CDR3 DNA follows: TGTGCCAGTAGTTCCAACAGGGCCACTAATGAAAAACTGTTTTTT.